This T cell receptor beta chain was sequenced for a study of CD4 T cells in relation to SARS-CoV-2 and coronaviruses. Study results and limitations: Samples before the pandemic and after infection were not matched within any donor.

This CDR3 comprises 12 residues. Per germline, CDR1 SEHNR and CDR2 FQNEAQ (reference sequence). V was shortened by 5 bases and J by 5 bases, with 8 bases between the two germline ends. Worth noting for this clone: Antigen specificity is unknown.

Naive or memory CD4+ cells were cultured 1:1 with T cell-depleted PBMCs plus CEF. Generated by immunoSEQ multiplex PCR, the TCRdb table keeps only in-frame clones and is missing some. The sample has about 36,000 clones, about 80% seen once. The sequence derives from an adult with COVID-19. The specimen sequenced was naive CD4+ T cells from PBMCs, cultured in vitro. Subset noted: naive CD4+ T cells isolated by negative enrichment. This chain uses TRBV7-9 with TRBJ2-3, with unresolved D. DNA of the CDR3: TGTGCCAGCAGCGATCGGAGAGATACGCAGTATTTT. It yields the protein CASSDRRDTQYF. Full variable domain (remainder filled in from reference TRBV7-9 and TRBJ2-3): DTGVSQNPRHKITKRGQNVTFRCDPISEHNRLYWYRQTLGQGPEFLTYFQNEAQLEKSRLLSDRFSAERPKGSFSTLEIQRTEQGDSAMYLCASSDRRDTQYFGPGTRLTVL.